The 20 T cell receptor beta chains in this list originate from one sample, sequenced in a study of blood T cell repertoires in COVID-19. The table came from immunoSEQ multiplex PCR; TCRdb's copy has only in-frame clones and leaves some out. The sample consists of some 250,000 clones, roughly nine tenths of them appearing once. Sequencing was performed on peripheral blood. These receptors originate from a woman younger than 45 with COVID-19, enrolled during active disease.

This chain connects TRBV6-1 to TRBJ2-2, with 8 positions matching TRBD1. Germline loops: CDR1 MNHNS, CDR2 SASEGT. V dropped 3 bases and J dropped 2; count of bases not matched to a gene: 14. This CDR3 region has 19 residues. The DNA for the CDR3 is TGTGCCAGCAGTGACCATCCGGACAGGGTCCCTATTAACACCGGGGAGCTGTTTTTT. Translated, it gives CASSDHPDRVPINTGELFF.

V is TRBV19 and J is TRBJ1-1; TRBD1 matches 7 bases. V was clipped by 2 bases and J by 7 bases; unmatched bases: 10. Germline loops: CDR1 LNHDA, CDR2 SQIVND (reference sequence). CDR3 length equals 15 residues. As DNA, the CDR3 is TGTGCCAGTAGTATAAAGGGGGCTTCAATGTTTGAAGCTTTCTTT. Translated, it gives CASSIKGASMFEAFF.

The rearrangement joins TRBV6-5 to TRBJ2-3, with TRBD2 identical over 8 bases. J was trimmed by 7 bases and V by 8 bases; bases with no gene match: 11. From germline, CDR1 is MNHEY and CDR2 SVGAGI. The CDR3 covers 14 residues. In DNA form, the CDR3 reads TGTGCCAGCTTAGATACGGGGGGGACAAATACGCAGTATTTT. The encoded protein is CASLDTGGTNTQYF.

This sequence joins TRBV4-1 and TRBJ1-2; possibly TRBD1 for D (6 bases). The germline gives CDR1 MGHRA, CDR2 YSYEKL. The CDR3 is 14 amino acids. Between the trimmed V and J ends, which lost 2 bases and 6 bases, there was a span of 13 bases. CDR3: CASSQSGTSDGYTF. In DNA form, the CDR3 reads TGCGCCAGCAGCCAATCCGGGACATCGGATGGCTACACCTTC.

The chain carries TRBV14 and TRBJ2-5, with 8 nucleotides matching TRBD2. The CDR3 totals 14 residues. With 4 bases clipped from V and 5 bases from J, the junction kept 6 bases outside the gene matches. Germline lookup yields CDR1 SGHDN and CDR2 FVKESK. In nucleotides, the CDR3 is TGTGCCAGCAGCCTGACTAGCGTCGCTGAGACCCAGTACTTC. It specifies CASSLTSVAETQYF.

V is TRBV19 and J is TRBJ2-1, with 8 positions matching TRBD2. This CDR3 has 16 amino acids. Germline assignment: CDR1 LNHDA and CDR2 SQIVND (reference sequence). V lost 3 bases and J lost 5; bases outside the gene matches: 9. CDR3 sequence: CASSIPSSGTHNEQFF. The CDR3 DNA follows: TGTGCCAGTAGTATCCCGAGTAGCGGGACACACAATGAGCAGTTCTTC.

As concerns this clone: Other DNA sequences in the same sample also yield this CDR3. V and J are TRBV12-3 or TRBV12-4 and TRBJ2-1; D not resolved. The CDR3 is made up of 11 amino acids. V was shortened by 6 bases and J by 6 bases, with 6 bases between the two germline ends. The CDR3 DNA reads TGTGCCAGCAGCAGTCTCAATGAGCAGTTCTTC. Its protein is CASSSLNEQFF.

The chain has TRBV5-6 and TRBJ2-3, with 8 bases matching TRBD2. Germline V gives CDR1 SGHDT, CDR2 YYEEEE. The junction had 4 bases not matched to a gene; V was cut back by 0 bases and J by 4 bases. The CDR3 is 15 amino acids. The CDR3 is CASSLAAGDADTQYF. The CDR3 DNA reads as TGTGCCAGCAGCTTGGCAGCGGGGGACGCAGATACGCAGTATTTT.

This rearrangement joins TRBV5-4 to TRBJ2-7, with 15 bases matching TRBD2. V lost 4 bases and J lost 4; bases outside the gene matches: 3. Germline V gene sequence: CDR1 SGHNT, CDR2 YYREEE (reference sequence). The CDR3 has 15 residues. CDR3 DNA sequence: TGTGCCAGCAGCGCGGGACTAGCGGGGGGTTACGAGCAGTACTTC. It yields the protein CASSAGLAGGYEQYF.

The chain recombines TRBV9 with TRBJ2-1, with 13 bases matching TRBD2. The germline V gene encodes CDR1 SGDLS and CDR2 YYNGEE. The V segment lost 5 bases and the J segment 8 bases; nucleotides outside the gene matches: 4. The CDR3 is made up of 14 amino acids. The CDR3 DNA sequence: TGTGCCAGCAGAACTAGCGGGGGGGCCGATGAGCAGTTCTTC. Protein sequence: CASRTSGGADEQFF.

This clone was counted a few times. This chain connects TRBV4-1 to TRBJ1-1; 8 positions match TRBD1. Germline CDR1 is MGHRA and CDR2 is YSYEKL. CDR3 length: 15 amino acids. V dropped 5 bases and J dropped 4; count of bases not matched to a gene: 9. CDR3 DNA: TGCGCCAGCAGCATCCGGGACAGGATGGGCACTGAAGCTTTCTTT. Its translation: CASSIRDRMGTEAFF.

This clone was seen only once. This chain links TRBV19 with TRBJ1-4; unclear D gene. The CDR3 has 15 residues. Germline V lookup: CDR1 LNHDA, CDR2 SQIVND (reference sequence). Trimming pared 6 bases from V and 2 bases from J, leaving 13 bases between. CDR3 nucleotides: TGTGCCAGTAGACTAAAGAGGAGTACTAATGAAAAACTGTTTTTT. It yields the protein CASRLKRSTNEKLFF.

The chain joins TRBV13 to TRBJ2-7; no reliable D call. The V end was cut by 4 bases, the J end by 1 base, with 14 bases between. In germline, CDR1 is PRHDT, CDR2 FYEKMQ (reference sequence). There are 15 residues in the CDR3. The CDR3 nucleotides are TGTGCCAGCAGCTCTCCAGCGTTGTATTCCTACGAGCAGTACTTC. Its protein is CASSSPALYSYEQYF.

CDR3 coding DNA: TGTGCCAGCTGGGGCATGGGGCAGGGGGGCAATGAGCAGTTCTTC. It specifies CASWGMGQGGNEQFF. The rearrangement links TRBV6-5 to TRBJ2-1, with a possible D match to TRBD1 (7 bases). V was pared by 8 bases and J by 6 bases, with 20 bases between. This CDR3 is built from 15 residues. Germline lookup yields CDR1 MNHEY and CDR2 SVGAGI.

The J gene is TRBJ2-3, the V gene TRBV4-1, with 7 bases that match TRBD2. The CDR3 consists of 17 residues. From germline, CDR1 is MGHRA and CDR2 YSYEKL. With 2 bases clipped from V and 4 bases from J, the junction kept 12 bases outside the gene matches. The CDR3 DNA sequence: TGCGCCAGCAGCCAACCCAAGGGAGGGGCCGTTGCAGATACGCAGTATTTT. Its translation is CASSQPKGGAVADTQYF.

The chain employs TRBV7-2 and TRBJ1-3; D unresolved. V gave up 5 bases and J gave up 0 bases, with 14 bases separating them. This CDR3 comprises 16 residues. CDR1 SGHTA and CDR2 FQGNSA come from the germline V gene. The CDR3 reads CASSPEVGFSGNTIYF. The CDR3 DNA follows: TGTGCCAGCAGCCCGGAGGTCGGGTTCTCTGGAAACACCATATATTTT.

CDR3 DNA: TGCGCCAGCAGACCCGGGACAGGGGGTTCACCCCTCCACTTT. Translated: CASRPGTGGSPLHF. The rearrangement uses TRBV5-1 and TRBJ1-6, with 11 bases that match TRBD1. Per germline, CDR1 SGHRS and CDR2 YFSETQ. V lost 5 bases, J lost 9 bases, and 4 bases stayed unmatched. This CDR3 is 14 amino acids long.

This chain joins TRBV6-5 and TRBJ2-5; 7 positions match TRBD2. The J segment lost 3 bases and the V segment lost 2 bases, leaving 9 bases of the junction unmatched. Germline CDR1 reads MNHEY; CDR2 reads SVGAGI. The CDR3 is 16 amino acids. CDR3 loop: CASSYKLGGLEETQYF. The DNA of the CDR3 is TGTGCCAGCAGTTACAAACTGGGGGGGTTAGAAGAGACCCAGTACTTC.

The chain joins TRBV5-8 to TRBJ2-4; TRBD2 matches at 15 bases. Germline V CDR1 and CDR2: SGHTS, YDEGEE. V lost 4 bases and J lost 2; bases outside the gene matches: 13. This CDR3 is built from 20 residues. The CDR3 bases are TGTGCCAGCAGCCGACTAACCGGGACTAGCGGGGGGCCCCCCAAAAACATTCAGTACTTC. It encodes CASSRLTGTSGGPPKNIQYF.

This chain uses TRBV11-2 with TRBJ2-1; 8 bases match TRBD2. The germline CDR1 and CDR2 sequences are SGHAT and FQNNGV. The V gene end was trimmed by 6 bases and the J gene end by 0 bases; junction bases not matched to a gene: 4. The CDR3 is 15 amino acids. CDR3 loop: CASSRGGPSYNEQFF. In DNA, the CDR3 is TGTGCCAGCAGTCGGGGGGGCCCCTCCTACAATGAGCAGTTCTTC.